What follows describes a single T cell receptor beta chain. The entry originates in a study of regulatory T cells in long-lasting Graves disease. CDR1 and CDR2 (germline): MGHRA, YSYEKL. With V trimmed by 3 bases and J by 6 bases, 5 bases remained unmatched. This CDR3 contains 15 residues. Building of the TCR beta libraries involved iRepertoire HTBI primers and Arm-PCR of CDR3 regions. In TCRdb, the multiplex PCR reads were re-called with MiXCR into one record per CDR3 protein. The table shows about 430,000 distinct CDR3 sequences, with 14% to 15% occurring only once. Time point: newly diagnosed GD, antithyroid drugs for less than 3 months. Following extraction of RNA from PBMCs, that RNA was used to make the TCR library. The sample was also reused in another study, on T cells in Graves' hyperthyroidism and ophthalmopathy. That source notes: When the TCR CDR3 underwent first-round RT-PCR, the HTBI primer set was used.

This specimen consisted of peripheral blood mononuclear cells (PBMCs), obtained at new diagnosis, from a patient treated with antithyroid drugs. The rearrangement uses TRBV4-1 and TRBJ2-2, with 9 bases lining up with TRBD1. This sequence originates from a woman aged 40-49 years with Graves disease. CDR3 loop: CASSQDRGVPGELFF. CDR3 DNA sequence: TGCGCCAGCAGCCAGGACAGGGGAGTGCCCGGGGAGCTGTTTTTT.